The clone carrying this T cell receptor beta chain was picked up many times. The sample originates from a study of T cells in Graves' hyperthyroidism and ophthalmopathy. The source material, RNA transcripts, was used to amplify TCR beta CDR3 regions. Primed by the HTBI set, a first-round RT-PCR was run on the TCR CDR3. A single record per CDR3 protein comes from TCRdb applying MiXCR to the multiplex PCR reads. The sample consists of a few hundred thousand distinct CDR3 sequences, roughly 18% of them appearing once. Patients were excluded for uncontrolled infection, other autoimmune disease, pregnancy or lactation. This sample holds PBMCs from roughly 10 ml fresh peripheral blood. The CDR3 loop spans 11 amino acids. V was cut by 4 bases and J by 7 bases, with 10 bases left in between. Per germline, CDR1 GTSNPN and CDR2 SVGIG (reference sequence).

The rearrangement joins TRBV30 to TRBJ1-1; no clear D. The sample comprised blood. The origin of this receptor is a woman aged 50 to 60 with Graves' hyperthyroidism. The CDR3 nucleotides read TGTGCCTGGAACCTGGGCGGTGAAGCTTTCTTT. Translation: CAWNLGGEAFF. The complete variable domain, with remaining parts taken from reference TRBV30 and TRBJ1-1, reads SQTIHQWPATLVQPVGSPLSLECTVEGTSNPNLYWYRQAAGRGLQLLFYSVGIGQISSEVPQNLSASRPQDRQFILSSKKLLLSDSGFYLCAWNLGGEAFFGQGTRLTVV.